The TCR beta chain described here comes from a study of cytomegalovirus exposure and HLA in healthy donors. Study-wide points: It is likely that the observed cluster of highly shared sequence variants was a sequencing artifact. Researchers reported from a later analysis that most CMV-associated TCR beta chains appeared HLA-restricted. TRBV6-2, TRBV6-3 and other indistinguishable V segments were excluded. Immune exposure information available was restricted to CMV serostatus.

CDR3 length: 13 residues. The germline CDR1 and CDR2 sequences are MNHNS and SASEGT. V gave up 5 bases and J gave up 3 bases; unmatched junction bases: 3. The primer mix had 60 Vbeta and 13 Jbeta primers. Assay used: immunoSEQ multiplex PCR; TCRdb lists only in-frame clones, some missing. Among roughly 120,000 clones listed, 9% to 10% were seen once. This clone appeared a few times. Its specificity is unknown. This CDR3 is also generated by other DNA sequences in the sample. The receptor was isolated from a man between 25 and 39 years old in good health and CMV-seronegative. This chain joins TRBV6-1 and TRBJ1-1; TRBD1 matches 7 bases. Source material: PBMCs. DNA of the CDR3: TGTGCCAGCAGTCTCGACAGGGACACTGAAGCTTTCTTT. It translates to CASSLDRDTEAFF.